This is a list of T cell receptor beta chains from one sample in a study of identical twins. TCRdb re-derived calls from the 5' RACE reads in MiXCR, one entry per CDR3 protein. This sample has 410,000 or so distinct CDR3 sequences, with roughly 20% found just once. The sample taken for sequencing was naive T cells sorted from blood. Receptor source: a man aged 45-65 years in good health. Each CDR3 is given with its conserved first and last residue. A D gene is named only where the DNA matches it firmly.

D,V,J,CDR3
NA,TRBV20-1,TRBJ2-1,CSASDSYSGYNEQFF
NA,TRBV29-1,TRBJ2-3,CSVPTGNRDSGSTDTQYF
NA,TRBV6-2/TRBV6-3,TRBJ2-7,CASSYPQGSSYEQYF
TRBD2,TRBV20-1,TRBJ2-1,CSVGGTSGPEQFF
TRBD2,TRBV20-1,TRBJ2-1,CSAKSASGRLYNEQFF
TRBD1,TRBV6-1,TRBJ1-3,CASSRQGSSGNTIYF
TRBD2,TRBV7-2,TRBJ2-3,CASSSLAGSTDTQYF
TRBD1,TRBV7-2,TRBJ2-2,CASSSLGQGVSTGELFF
NA,TRBV5-1,TRBJ2-7,CASSLAGPISYEQYF
NA,TRBV7-8,TRBJ1-5,CASSREGRYYSNQPQHF
TRBD1,TRBV20-1,TRBJ2-3,CSAPTGGLFADTQYF
NA,TRBV20-1,TRBJ2-5,CRALQGGQETQYF
NA,TRBV5-6,TRBJ1-1,CASSLERVSMNTEAFF
NA,TRBV7-9,TRBJ2-7,CASSLVIPPSYEQYF